The rows below give T cell receptor beta chains drawn from one sample of a study of T cell repertoires in cytomegalovirus infection. Each CDR3 protein gets one entry after TCRdb re-called the reads with MiXCR. The sample yields approximately 160,000 distinct CDR3 sequences, 17% seen once. Input material: CD8+ T cells from PBMCs. The source of these receptors is a human donor in good health (CMV status not recorded). Some clones in this sample may be carry-over from other donors' samples. CDR3s include the opening cysteine and the closing phenylalanine or tryptophan. The order of the fields is clone size, D gene, J gene, V gene, CDR3 protein, CDR3 DNA. The D gene is left open where the match is weak. Rows give clone size only sometimes, using once, few, many, or a class for an expanded clone.

few	-	TRBJ1-4	TRBV2	CASFKGHSNEKLFF	TGTGCCAGCTTTAAGGGCCACTCTAATGAAAAACTGTTTTTT
few	-	TRBJ2-3	TRBV7-6	CASSPFGSGDPSTDTQYF	TGTGCCAGCAGCCCCTTTGGGTCGGGGGACCCCAGCACAGATACGCAGTATTTT
-	-	TRBJ2-1	TRBV11-2	CASSLGVSRDYNEQFF	TGTGCCAGCAGCTTAGGGGTCTCGCGGGACTACAATGAGCAGTTCTTC
many	-	TRBJ2-2	TRBV7-6	CASSWESPQNTGELFF	TGTGCCAGCAGCTGGGAATCTCCCCAGAACACCGGGGAGCTGTTTTTT
medium-sized	TRBD1	TRBJ1-2	TRBV29-1	CSAGTGENYGYTF	TGCAGCGCCGGGACAGGGGAAAACTATGGCTACACCTTC
few	-	TRBJ1-2	TRBV7-9	CASSLSGDTGYGYTF	TGTGCCAGCAGCTTATCAGGCGACACGGGCTATGGCTACACCTTC
few	-	TRBJ1-2	TRBV2	CASSQLQLNYGYTF	TGTGCCAGCAGTCAACTGCAGTTAAACTATGGCTACACCTTC
-	-	TRBJ2-7	TRBV28	CAPGGQEDRMCGPDYEQYF	TGTGCCCCTGGGGGACAAGAGGATCGTATGTGTGGGCCTGACTACGAGCAGTACTTC
many	-	TRBJ1-1	TRBV11-1	CASSSRYRDTEAFF	TGTGCCAGCAGCTCCCGCTACAGGGACACTGAAGCTTTCTTT
-	-	TRBJ1-1	TRBV7-9	CASSFRLNTEAFF	TGTGCCAGCAGCTTCCGCTTGAACACTGAAGCTTTCTTT
-	TRBD1	TRBJ2-1	TRBV7-8	CASRLGQGFGNEQFF	TGTGCCAGCAGACTTGGACAGGGGTTTGGAAATGAGCAGTTCTTC
-	TRBD1	TRBJ2-2	TRBV29-1	CSVENTGQGAGELFF	TGCAGCGTTGAGAATACGGGACAGGGGGCCGGGGAGCTGTTTTTT
few	-	TRBJ1-5	TRBV6-4	CASSDSWIYRGQPQHF	TGTGCCAGCAGTGACTCGTGGATCTACCGGGGCCAGCCCCAGCATTTT
few	-	TRBJ2-2	TRBV20-1	CSAREVSVDTGELFF	TGCAGTGCTAGAGAGGTATCAGTGGACACCGGGGAGCTGTTTTTT
few	-	TRBJ2-7	TRBV7-2	CASSHRDGLVGEQYF	TGTGCCAGCAGCCACCGGGACGGGCTGGTTGGCGAGCAGTACTTC
few	-	TRBJ2-1	TRBV11-2	CASSLDRPGETYNEQFF	TGTGCCAGCAGCTTAGATCGGCCAGGGGAAACCTACAATGAGCAGTTCTTC
-	TRBD2	TRBJ2-1	TRBV6-2/TRBV6-3	CASRKGGSYNEQFF	TGTGCCAGCAGGAAGGGCGGGAGCTACAATGAGCAGTTCTTC
many	-	TRBJ1-1	TRBV5-1	CASSLLPGPNTEAFF	TGCGCCAGCAGCTTGTTGCCAGGCCCGAACACTGAAGCTTTCTTT
few	-	TRBJ2-2	TRBV11-1	CASSQSPGFANTGELFF	TGTGCCAGCAGCCAATCCCCAGGATTCGCGAACACCGGGGAGCTGTTTTTT
-	-	TRBJ2-7	TRBV7-6	CASSLLTDRHEQYF	TGTGCCAGCAGCTTACTGACGGACCGGCACGAGCAGTACTTC
few	-	TRBJ2-1	TRBV9	CASSVVDRGEYNEQFF	TGTGCCAGCAGCGTAGTGGATAGAGGTGAATACAATGAGCAGTTCTTC
-	-	TRBJ2-7	TRBV7-2	CASSLEPGGIYEQYF	TGTGCCAGCAGCTTAGAACCCGGAGGCATCTACGAGCAGTACTTC
few	TRBD1	TRBJ2-4	TRBV6-6	CASRPRQGAGNIQYF	TGTGCCAGCAGGCCCAGACAGGGGGCGGGGAACATTCAGTACTTC
-	TRBD1	TRBJ2-7	TRBV20-1	CSAMTGDAAYEQYF	TGCAGTGCTATGACAGGGGACGCTGCCTACGAGCAGTACTTC
-	TRBD1	TRBJ1-1	TRBV11-2	CASSSGTGDTPEAFF	TGTGCCAGCAGCTCAGGGACAGGGGACACACCTGAAGCTTTCTTT
few	TRBD1	TRBJ1-5	TRBV6-2/TRBV6-3	CASSYKGTDYFNQPQHF	TGTGCCAGCAGTTACAAGGGGACAGATTACTTCAATCAGCCCCAGCATTTT
few	TRBD1	TRBJ2-7	TRBV7-2	CASSLLDRRYYEQYF	TGTGCCAGCAGCCTATTGGACAGGCGATACTACGAGCAGTACTTC
few	-	TRBJ2-7	TRBV14	CASSQDRETDPYEQYF	TGTGCCAGCAGCCAAGATAGGGAAACAGACCCTTACGAGCAGTACTTC
few	TRBD1	TRBJ2-1	TRBV7-9	CASSLGTASSYNEQFF	TGTGCCAGCAGCTTGGGGACAGCCAGCTCCTACAATGAGCAGTTCTTC
few	-	TRBJ2-1	TRBV29-1	CSVDSSYNEQFF	TGCAGCGTTGATAGCAGCTACAATGAGCAGTTCTTC
many	-	TRBJ1-4	TRBV7-6	CASSLADRPSVEKLFF	TGTGCCAGCAGCTTAGCCGACAGACCGAGTGTTGAAAAACTGTTTTTT
few	-	TRBJ1-5	TRBV6-2/TRBV6-3	CASSYSTYSNQPQHF	TGTGCCAGCAGTTACTCGACTTATAGCAATCAGCCCCAGCATTTT
few	TRBD2	TRBJ2-7	TRBV6-1	CASLTSGSYEQYF	TGTGCCAGCCTGACTAGCGGGTCTTACGAGCAGTACTTC
-	-	TRBJ2-7	TRBV7-2	CASSHGAGLSLSYEQYF	TGTGCCAGCAGTCATGGGGCAGGACTTTCTCTCTCCTACGAGCAGTACTTC
few	-	TRBJ1-2	TRBV12-3/TRBV12-4	CASSSRTSFSNYGYTF	TGTGCCAGCAGTTCCCGGACTTCTTTCTCTAACTATGGCTACACCTTC
few	TRBD1	TRBJ2-1	TRBV28	CASRPGQGRYNEQFF	TGTGCCAGCAGACCCGGACAGGGGCGCTACAATGAGCAGTTCTTC
-	-	TRBJ2-3	TRBV11-2	CASSLDQDDTQYF	TGTGCCAGCAGCTTAGATCAGGACGATACGCAGTATTTT
-	-	TRBJ1-3	TRBV10-3	CAISDGGYSGNTIYF	TGTGCCATCAGTGATGGGGGGTACTCTGGAAACACCATATATTTT
-	TRBD2	TRBJ2-3	TRBV28	CASSSTGTSGPSTDTQYF	TGTGCCAGCAGTTCCACCGGGACTAGCGGACCTAGCACAGATACGCAGTATTTT
few	-	TRBJ1-1	TRBV7-2	CASSLGSKRGAFF	TGTGCCAGCAGCTTAGGTTCTAAGAGAGGAGCTTTCTTT
many	-	TRBJ1-3	TRBV7-6	CASSLELSGNTIYF	TGTGCCAGCAGCTTAGAGCTCTCTGGAAACACCATATATTTT
many	TRBD2	TRBJ2-1	TRBV6-5	CASSYTTSSHEQFF	TGTGCCAGCAGTTACACGACTAGCTCCCATGAGCAGTTCTTC
-	-	TRBJ2-5	TRBV28	CASRLAQGEETQYF	TGTGCCAGCAGGCTTGCGCAGGGAGAAGAGACCCAGTACTTC
few	TRBD1	TRBJ2-7	TRBV29-1	CSVEMAGGGYEQYF	TGCAGCGTTGAAATGGCAGGGGGTGGATACGAGCAGTACTTC
-	-	TRBJ2-7	TRBV4-3	CASSQDYPGLSSYEQYF	TGCGCCAGCAGCCAAGATTACCCGGGGCTGAGCTCCTACGAGCAGTACTTC
few	TRBD2	TRBJ2-7	TRBV6-2/TRBV6-3	CASSTIGSGSYEQYF	TGTGCCAGCAGTACCATAGGTAGCGGGAGTTACGAGCAGTACTTC
-	-	TRBJ1-1	TRBV28	CASSLSYNTEAFF	TGTGCCAGCAGTTTATCCTATAACACTGAAGCTTTCTTT
few	TRBD1	TRBJ2-7	TRBV6-2/TRBV6-3	CASSLKPGQVSGEQYF	TGTGCCAGCAGTTTAAAACCGGGACAGGTCTCCGGCGAGCAGTACTTC
few	-	TRBJ2-2	TRBV6-5	CASSYSEGEAGELFF	TGTGCCAGCAGTTACTCGGAGGGGGAGGCCGGGGAGCTGTTTTTT
-	-	TRBJ2-7	TRBV6-6	CASSYSGSGSYEQYF	TGTGCCAGCAGTTACTCGGGAAGCGGCTCCTACGAGCAGTACTTC
many	-	TRBJ2-7	TRBV6-2/TRBV6-3	CASRTVDGGDSYEQYF	TGTGCCAGCAGGACCGTAGACGGGGGAGACTCCTACGAGCAGTACTTC
few	TRBD2	TRBJ2-5	TRBV7-2	CASSLSGGRGETQYF	TGTGCCAGCAGCTTGAGCGGGGGTCGAGGGGAGACCCAGTACTTC
-	TRBD1	TRBJ2-2	TRBV4-3	CASSPGTGGSNGELFF	TGCGCCAGCAGCCCAGGGACAGGGGGCTCTAACGGGGAGCTGTTTTTT